The rows below give T cell receptor beta chains drawn from one sample of a study of OX40 agonist ivuxolimab in advanced cancers. Measured with immunoSEQ multiplex PCR; TCRdb has only the in-frame clones, and not every one. The sample records some 54,000 clones, 80% to 90% being singletons. The specimen was CD4+ or CD8+ T cells sorted from blood, collected in a trial of the OX40 agonist ivuxolimab. All receptors derive from an adult with an advanced solid tumor such as melanoma, head and neck, liver or kidney cancer. CDR3s include the opening cysteine and the closing phenylalanine or tryptophan. D genes are given only for firm matches. Clone size is not always given. Where it is, it says once, few, many or a class for expanded clones.

len | j_gene | abundance | d_gene | v_gene | CDR3aa | CDR3nt
14 | TRBJ2-2 | . | . | TRBV6-5 | CASSGTAYTGELFF | TGTGCCAGCTCCGGGACGGCTTACACCGGGGAGCTGTTTTTT
14 | TRBJ1-2 | . | . | TRBV6-1 | CASSEDKGRYGYTF | TGTGCCAGCAGTGAAGATAAAGGAAGGTATGGCTACACCTTC
16 | TRBJ2-3 | . | . | TRBV10-3 | CAISEGRGAGADTQYF | TGTGCCATCAGTGAGGGGAGGGGGGCCGGAGCAGATACGCAGTATTTT
12 | TRBJ2-3 | once | . | TRBV9 | CASSDTSDTQYF | TGTGCCAGCAGTGACACATCCGATACGCAGTATTTT
15 | TRBJ2-5 | . | . | TRBV5-1 | CASSSEGGGAETQYF | TGCGCCAGCAGCTCCGAGGGGGGGGGCGCGGAGACCCAGTACTTC
16 | TRBJ2-3 | few | TRBD2 | TRBV6-1 | CASSEALAGGPDTQYF | TGTGCCAGCAGTGAAGCACTAGCGGGGGGGCCAGATACGCAGTATTTT
17 | TRBJ2-4 | . | . | TRBV9 | CASSVNIGTSGKNIQYF | TGTGCCAGCAGCGTCAACATCGGGACTTCGGGCAAAAACATTCAGTACTTC
14 | TRBJ1-1 | . | TRBD1 | TRBV7-2 | CASSFWTGGDEAFF | TGTGCCAGCAGCTTCTGGACAGGGGGCGATGAAGCTTTCTTT
16 | TRBJ1-2 | . | TRBD1 | TRBV7-9 | CASSLDGGTGNYGYTF | TGTGCCAGCAGCTTAGATGGAGGGACAGGGAACTATGGCTACACCTTC
12 | TRBJ2-5 | . | . | TRBV6-6 | CASRDSQETQYF | TGTGCCAGCAGGGACAGCCAAGAGACCCAGTACTTC
15 | TRBJ1-1 | . | TRBD1 | TRBV7-3 | CASSLMAGGGTEAFF | TGTGCCAGCAGCTTAATGGCAGGGGGCGGTACTGAAGCTTTCTTT
16 | TRBJ1-2 | . | . | TRBV19 | CASSPGLIRGDYGYTF | TGTGCCAGTAGCCCGGGACTCATAAGGGGGGACTATGGCTACACCTTC
16 | TRBJ2-1 | . | TRBD2 | TRBV4-1 | CASSQVGLAGYNEQFF | TGCGCCAGCAGCCAAGTTGGGCTAGCGGGGTACAATGAGCAGTTCTTC
12 | TRBJ2-7 | once | . | TRBV6-5 | CASLNPGNEQYF | TGTGCCAGCCTTAACCCGGGCAACGAGCAGTACTTC
12 | TRBJ2-3 | . | . | TRBV5-6 | CASSLVTDTQYF | TGTGCCAGCAGCTTGGTCACAGATACGCAGTATTTT
12 | TRBJ2-7 | . | TRBD1 | TRBV19 | CASSLQGYEQYF | TGTGCCAGTAGTCTACAGGGGTACGAGCAGTACTTC
15 | TRBJ2-7 | once | . | TRBV4-1 | CASSQDPLEGYEQYF | TGCGCCAGCAGCCAAGATCCCTTGGAGGGGTACGAGCAGTACTTC
13 | TRBJ1-1 | . | TRBD1 | TRBV5-1 | CASSQTGGSEAFF | TGCGCCAGCAGCCAGACAGGGGGTTCTGAAGCTTTCTTT
14 | TRBJ2-7 | . | . | TRBV5-5 | CASSLIGNSYEQYF | TGTGCCAGCAGCTTGATAGGGAACTCCTACGAGCAGTACTTC
15 | TRBJ2-6 | . | . | TRBV6-1 | CASSEQVTGANVLTF | TGTGCCAGCAGTGAACAGGTAACGGGGGCCAACGTCCTGACTTTC
18 | TRBJ2-7 | . | . | TRBV4-2 | CASSQEVVISRVTYEQYF | TGTGCCAGCAGCCAAGAGGTCGTCATCTCTAGGGTGACTTACGAGCAGTACTTC
15 | TRBJ1-1 | few | . | TRBV7-8 | CASSLDRAGRTEAFF | TGTGCCAGCAGCTTAGACAGGGCGGGGCGGACTGAAGCTTTCTTT
16 | TRBJ2-1 | . | . | TRBV7-9 | CASREGGDPLINEQFF | TGTGCCAGCAGAGAGGGGGGGGACCCGCTAATTAACGAGCAGTTCTTC
16 | TRBJ2-7 | once | TRBD1 | TRBV10-3 | CAISDPPGQGAYEQYF | TGTGCCATCAGTGACCCACCGGGACAGGGAGCTTACGAGCAGTACTTC
16 | TRBJ2-7 | few | TRBD1 | TRBV5-1 | CASSQADRGPRDEQYF | TGCGCCAGCAGCCAGGCCGACAGGGGACCTCGGGACGAGCAGTACTTC
13 | TRBJ2-5 | . | . | TRBV5-1 | CASSLASPETQYF | TGCGCCAGCAGCTTGGCCAGCCCGGAGACCCAGTACTTC
16 | TRBJ2-3 | . | . | TRBV27 | CASSLLRQGGPDTQYF | TGTGCCAGCAGTTTATTGCGGCAGGGGGGGCCAGATACGCAGTATTTT
13 | TRBJ1-2 | . | . | TRBV27 | CASSLGRTYGYTF | TGTGCCAGCAGTTTAGGCAGGACCTATGGCTACACCTTC
14 | TRBJ1-2 | . | TRBD1 | TRBV5-5 | CASSSQGANYGYTF | TGTGCCAGCAGCTCACAGGGGGCTAACTATGGCTACACCTTC
11 | TRBJ1-1 | . | TRBD1 | TRBV6-1 | CASSRDSWAFF | TGTGCCAGCAGCCGGGACAGTTGGGCTTTCTTT